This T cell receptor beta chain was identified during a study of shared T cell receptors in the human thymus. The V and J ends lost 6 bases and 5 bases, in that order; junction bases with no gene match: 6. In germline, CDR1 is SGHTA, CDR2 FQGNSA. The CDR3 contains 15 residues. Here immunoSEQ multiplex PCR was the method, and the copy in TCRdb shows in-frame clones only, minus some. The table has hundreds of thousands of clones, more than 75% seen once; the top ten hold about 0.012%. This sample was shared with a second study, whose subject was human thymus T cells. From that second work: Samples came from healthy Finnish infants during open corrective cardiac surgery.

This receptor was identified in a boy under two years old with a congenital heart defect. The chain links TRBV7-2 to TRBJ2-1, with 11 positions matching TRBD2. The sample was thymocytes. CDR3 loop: CASRPLAGGHNEQFF. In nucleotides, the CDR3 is TGTGCCAGCAGGCCTCTAGCGGGAGGCCACAATGAGCAGTTCTTC. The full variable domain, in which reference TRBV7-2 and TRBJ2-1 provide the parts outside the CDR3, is GAGVSQSPSNKVTEKGKDVELRCDPISGHTALYWYRQSLGQGLEFLIYFQGNSAPDKSGLPSDRFSAERTGGSVSTLTIQRTQQEDSAVYLCASRPLAGGHNEQFFGPGTRLTVL.